This entry is about one T cell receptor beta chain. Its antigen is not identified. The study ran its PCR with 60 Vbeta and 13 Jbeta primers. Sequencing was performed with immunoSEQ multiplex PCR; in TCRdb, only in-frame clones are kept and a portion is missing. Among about 200,000 clones listed, 65% to 80% were seen once. With V trimmed by 8 bases and J by 5 bases, 10 bases remained unmatched. Germline CDR1 and CDR2: ENHRY and SYGVKD. The CDR3 spans 16 residues. This sample is part of a study of cytomegalovirus exposure and HLA in healthy donors. Study-level findings and limits: Reports showed the classifier diagnosing cytomegalovirus status with high specificity and sensitivity. Reportedly, a later analysis found an Asian-associated ancestry cluster had fewer N-insertions than the roughly 670-donor mean. About 90% or about 30% of the time was how often most TCR beta V segments were productive, according to an earlier analysis.

V gene TRBV10-3 combines with J gene TRBJ2-3, with TRBD2 matching 13 bases. The sequenced sample was PBMCs. This TCR was recovered from a man in his fifties in good health and CMV-seronegative. As DNA, the CDR3 is TGTGCCATCCGACCGGGACTAGCGGGAATAAAAGATACGCAGTATTTT. Protein sequence: CAIRPGLAGIKDTQYF.